Described below is a single T cell receptor (beta chain) sequence and its context. Its antigen is currently unknown. The sample belongs to a study of Ad26.COV2.S vaccination and SARS-CoV-2 variants. General study findings and limits: The TCR breadth and depth analyses may have understated or missed part of the total T cell responses. Once vaccination had occurred, spike-specific CD8+ and CD4+ T cell responses reportedly showed substantial breadth.

Treatment: some 19 received Ad26.COV2.S at low or high dose, single or two shots; roughly 5 received placebo; per-sample allocation not given. Sampling happened 63 days after the first vaccine or placebo injection. The vaccine delivered Wuhan-strain SARS-CoV-2 spike through an Ad26 vector. Libraries were prepared by immunoSEQ multiplex PCR; TCRdb keeps only in-frame clonotypes and omits some of them. Of roughly 460,000 clones listed, roughly nine tenths were seen once; the top ten hold under 2%. In germline, CDR1 is LNHDA, CDR2 SQIVND (reference sequence). CDR3 length equals 18 residues. The V and J ends lost 5 bases and 0 bases, in that order; junction bases with no gene match: 9.

This TCR came from a person between 18 and 65 years old who received the Ad26.COV2.S COVID-19 vaccine or a placebo. This sample comprised peripheral blood, obtained in a trial of Ad26.COV2.S vaccine versus placebo. The V call is TRBV19, the J call TRBJ2-6; 8 nucleotides line up with TRBD2. The CDR3 DNA reads as TGTGCCAGTAGTCTCCAAGGACTAGCTAACTCTGGGGCCAACGTCCTGACTTTC. Translating it yields CASSLQGLANSGANVLTF.